Listed below are T cell receptor beta chains from one sample, sequenced in a study of identical twins. TCRdb recomputed calls from the 5' RACE reads with MiXCR, one row per CDR3 protein. The table lists approximately 500,000 distinct CDR3 sequences, about 16% of them singletons, with 0.44% in the top ten. In addition, the sample was reused for a study of yellow fever vaccine responses in identical twins.

The sequencing input was CD4+ T cells sorted from blood. These receptor sequences come from a woman younger than 35 in good health. The CDR3 runs from the conserved cysteine through the conserved F or W. The order of the fields is CDR3 length, clone size, V gene, J gene, D gene, CDR3 protein, CDR3 DNA. The D gene is left open where the match is weak. Expanded clones get a size class; other rows say once, few or many, or leave the size out.

16	many	TRBV4-1	TRBJ2-2	TRBD1	CASSQVRDRVTGELFF	TGCGCCAGCAGCCAAGTTAGGGACAGGGTCACCGGGGAGCTGTTTTTT
16	few	TRBV5-1	TRBJ1-1	.	CASSLSIVRVETEAFF	TGCGCCAGCAGCTTGTCTATAGTCCGGGTGGAGACTGAAGCTTTCTTT
15	.	TRBV7-2	TRBJ2-3	.	CASSSGLRPPDTQYF	TGTGCCAGCAGCTCCGGACTACGCCCACCAGATACGCAGTATTTT
15	few	TRBV11-2	TRBJ2-3	TRBD2	CASSEGDYLTDTQYF	TGTGCCAGCAGCGAAGGGGACTACCTCACAGATACGCAGTATTTT
14	.	TRBV6-1	TRBJ2-1	TRBD1	CASRSGQGGNEQFF	TGTGCCAGCAGGAGCGGACAGGGAGGCAATGAGCAGTTCTTC
16	.	TRBV20-1	TRBJ2-4	.	CSASSSGQPRPNIQYF	TGCAGTGCCAGCTCCTCCGGACAGCCTCGCCCCAACATTCAGTACTTC
16	once	TRBV28	TRBJ2-7	TRBD2	CASSVVGGESFYEQYF	TGTGCCAGCAGTGTAGTCGGGGGGGAGTCTTTCTACGAGCAGTACTTC
15	many	TRBV29-1	TRBJ2-1	TRBD2	CSAKTASGGNNEQFF	TGCAGCGCCAAAACCGCTAGCGGGGGAAACAATGAGCAGTTCTTC
18	.	TRBV12-3/TRBV12-4	TRBJ2-3	TRBD2	CASDRETSGGLSTDTQYF	TGTGCCAGCGATCGGGAAACTAGCGGGGGCCTCAGCACAGATACGCAGTATTTT
13	.	TRBV6-2/TRBV6-3	TRBJ1-2	.	CASAPAANYGYTF	TGTGCCAGCGCACCAGCAGCTAACTATGGCTACACCTTC
15	few	TRBV28	TRBJ2-5	.	CASSPPLLKGVTQYF	TGTGCCAGCAGTCCGCCGCTCCTGAAGGGGGTGACCCAGTACTTC
15	few	TRBV11-3	TRBJ2-7	TRBD2	CASSWGSGPTYEQYF	TGTGCCAGCAGCTGGGGTAGCGGGCCTACCTACGAGCAGTACTTC
14	few	TRBV19	TRBJ1-2	.	CASREGRGAYGYTF	TGTGCCAGTAGGGAGGGCAGAGGGGCCTATGGCTACACCTTC
16	few	TRBV3-1	TRBJ2-7	TRBD2	CASSQSPGLAGGRQYF	TGTGCCAGCAGCCAGTCCCCGGGACTAGCGGGAGGGCGGCAGTACTTC
13	.	TRBV27	TRBJ1-5	.	CATAGGWNQPQHF	TGTGCCACCGCGGGGGGCTGGAATCAGCCCCAGCATTTT
15	once	TRBV20-1	TRBJ2-5	.	CSASIRVSQTSEAYF	TGCAGTGCTAGTATAAGGGTCTCTCAGACCTCAGAGGCGTACTTC
12	few	TRBV24-1	TRBJ1-2	.	CATSDDSYGYTF	TGTGCCACCAGTGATGACAGCTATGGCTACACCTTC
15	few	TRBV6-5	TRBJ1-6	.	CASSYWTARNSPLHF	TGTGCCAGCAGTTACTGGACAGCGCGGAATTCACCCCTCCACTTT
15	many	TRBV11-2	TRBJ2-2	.	CASSLTGSNTGELFF	TGTGCCAGCAGCTTGACAGGTTCGAACACCGGGGAGCTGTTTTTT
14	few	TRBV12-3/TRBV12-4	TRBJ2-2	TRBD1	CASRTGTGDGELFF	TGTGCCAGCAGGACAGGGACAGGGGATGGGGAGCTGTTTTTT
14	few	TRBV15	TRBJ2-3	.	CATGPRGDTDTQYF	TGTGCCACGGGGCCACGGGGAGACACAGATACGCAGTATTTT
13	.	TRBV2	TRBJ1-2	TRBD1	CASSEGQGAGYTF	TGTGCCAGCAGCGAGGGACAGGGCGCTGGCTACACCTTC
14	.	TRBV18	TRBJ2-7	TRBD2	CASSRGGDAYEQYF	TGTGCCAGCTCGCGGGGAGGGGATGCCTACGAGCAGTACTTC
15	.	TRBV24-1	TRBJ2-1	TRBD2	CATQREGSSYNEQFF	TGTGCCACCCAGCGGGAGGGGAGCTCCTACAATGAGCAGTTCTTC
14	.	TRBV25-1	TRBJ2-1	.	CASSKTSAEGAQFF	TGTGCCAGCAGTAAGACTAGCGCAGAGGGGGCGCAGTTCTTC
17	.	TRBV12-3/TRBV12-4	TRBJ2-5	TRBD1	CASSLGPGQDFQETQYF	TGTGCCAGCAGTTTAGGGCCGGGACAGGATTTCCAAGAGACCCAGTACTTC
13	few	TRBV10-3	TRBJ2-7	.	CAISGGREYEQYF	TGTGCCATCAGTGGGGGAAGGGAATACGAGCAGTACTTC
14	few	TRBV11-2	TRBJ1-5	.	CASSLEAQGQPQHF	TGTGCCAGCAGCTTAGAAGCGCAGGGTCAGCCCCAGCATTTT
14	few	TRBV10-3	TRBJ2-1	.	CAISEAGLYNEQFF	TGTGCCATCAGTGAAGCTGGCCTCTACAATGAGCAGTTCTTC
14	few	TRBV7-6	TRBJ1-5	.	CASSLRRAGQPQHF	TGTGCCAGCAGCTTAAGAAGGGCAGGGCAGCCCCAGCATTTT
16	few	TRBV11-2	TRBJ2-2	.	CASSLLDRFNTGELFF	TGTGCCAGCAGCTTGTTGGACAGATTTAACACCGGGGAGCTGTTTTTT
15	.	TRBV5-1	TRBJ2-2	TRBD1	CASSLSGTVAGELFF	TGCGCCAGCAGCTTATCCGGGACAGTTGCCGGGGAGCTGTTTTTT
14	.	TRBV11-2	TRBJ2-7	.	CASSNLRDAYEQYF	TGTGCCAGCAGCAACCTCCGGGACGCCTACGAGCAGTACTTC
16	few	TRBV5-1	TRBJ2-7	TRBD2	CASSLTGTSVPYEQYF	TGCGCCAGCAGCCTTACCGGGACTAGCGTACCCTACGAGCAGTACTTC
16	.	TRBV20-1	TRBJ1-1	.	CSARDSGTRTAQDAFF	TGCAGTGCTAGAGATAGCGGGACTAGGACGGCCCAAGACGCTTTCTTT
15	many	TRBV7-8	TRBJ2-5	TRBD1	CASSLRQGTGETQYF	TGTGCCAGCAGCCTACGACAGGGAACTGGAGAGACCCAGTACTTC
15	.	TRBV7-6	TRBJ2-7	TRBD1	CASSLGGDSPYEQYF	TGTGCCAGCAGCTTAGGTGGGGACAGTCCCTACGAGCAGTACTTC
15	.	TRBV27	TRBJ1-4	.	CASSILGAGNEKLFF	TGTGCCAGCAGTATCTTGGGGGCAGGGAATGAAAAACTGTTTTTT
15	few	TRBV11-3	TRBJ2-1	TRBD2	CASSPPPGGVNEQFF	TGTGCCAGCAGCCCCCCCCCGGGAGGGGTCAATGAGCAGTTCTTC
16	.	TRBV12-3/TRBV12-4	TRBJ2-2	.	CASSPVGGAKTGELFF	TGTGCCAGCAGTCCCGTGGGGGGGGCGAAAACCGGGGAGCTGTTTTTT
15	few	TRBV12-3/TRBV12-4	TRBJ1-4	.	CASSFRGIANEKLFF	TGTGCCAGCAGTTTTCGGGGTATAGCTAATGAAAAACTGTTTTTT
16	.	TRBV6-1	TRBJ2-7	.	CASSRTQLFTISQQYF	TGTGCCAGCAGCCGTACTCAGCTCTTTACGATTTCTCAGCAGTACTTC
13	many	TRBV12-3/TRBV12-4	TRBJ1-1	.	CASGLLMNTEAFF	TGTGCCAGCGGGTTGTTGATGAACACTGAAGCTTTCTTT
13	many	TRBV7-9	TRBJ1-2	.	CASSATFPYGYTF	TGTGCCAGCAGCGCAACTTTTCCTTATGGCTACACCTTC
13	.	TRBV7-9	TRBJ2-3	.	CASSQLLTDTQYF	TGTGCCAGCAGCCAATTACTCACAGATACGCAGTATTTT
14	few	TRBV12-3/TRBV12-4	TRBJ2-5	.	CASSLGQGTKTQYF	TGTGCCAGCAGTTTAGGTCAGGGGACGAAGACCCAGTACTTC
15	few	TRBV7-8	TRBJ2-1	TRBD2	CASSLGQGLGNEQFF	TGTGCCAGCAGCTTGGGGCAGGGACTAGGGAATGAGCAGTTCTTC
13	.	TRBV29-1	TRBJ2-5	.	CSVWGGAQETQYF	TGCAGCGTGTGGGGGGGCGCACAAGAGACCCAGTACTTC
15	.	TRBV2	TRBJ2-5	TRBD2	CASSDASGRAETQYF	TGTGCCAGCAGTGATGCTAGCGGGAGAGCGGAGACCCAGTACTTC
16	.	TRBV6-1	TRBJ1-1	TRBD1	CASNTKTGQWNTEAFF	TGTGCCAGCAACACGAAAACGGGACAGTGGAACACTGAAGCTTTCTTT
17	few	TRBV10-3	TRBJ2-5	TRBD2	CAISEFLAGTPKETQYF	TGTGCCATCAGTGAGTTTTTAGCGGGAACTCCGAAAGAGACCCAGTACTTC
12	.	TRBV2	TRBJ2-7	.	CASGEGAYEQYF	TGTGCCAGTGGGGAGGGGGCCTACGAGCAGTACTTC
12	.	TRBV6-2/TRBV6-3	TRBJ2-5	.	CASSYPWETQYF	TGTGCCAGCAGTTATCCGTGGGAGACCCAGTACTTC
15	.	TRBV20-1	TRBJ2-2	.	CSARCDWPNTGELFF	TGCAGTGCTAGGTGTGACTGGCCTAACACCGGGGAGCTGTTTTTT
14	few	TRBV5-1	TRBJ2-5	TRBD1	CASSVGQIQETQYF	TGCGCCAGCAGCGTGGGACAGATCCAAGAGACCCAGTACTTC
14	few	TRBV5-1	TRBJ1-1	.	CASSLNIKNTEAFF	TGCGCCAGCAGCTTGAACATTAAGAACACTGAAGCTTTCTTT
18	many	TRBV29-1	TRBJ2-1	TRBD2	CSVLFPSGRAGSYNEQFF	TGCAGCGTTTTATTCCCTAGCGGGAGGGCCGGCTCCTACAATGAGCAGTTCTTC
14	few	TRBV12-3/TRBV12-4	TRBJ2-1	TRBD2	CASGGAGAYNEQFF	TGTGCCAGCGGGGGAGCGGGAGCCTACAATGAGCAGTTCTTC
13	few	TRBV20-1	TRBJ2-3	TRBD2	CSALAASTDTQYF	TGCAGTGCTCTAGCGGCAAGCACAGATACGCAGTATTTT
13	.	TRBV5-1	TRBJ2-1	.	CASRPDSYNEQFF	TGCGCCAGCAGACCGGACAGCTACAATGAGCAGTTCTTC